This T cell receptor beta chain stems from a study of T cell responses to AZD1222 COVID-19 vaccine. Study results and caveats: Spike-specific TCR breadth and depth went up after people got two AZD1222 doses.

For this clone: Its target is not known.

CDR3 length: 14 amino acids. CDR1 and CDR2 from the germline V gene are MNHEY and SVGAGI. Losses at the gene ends were 6 bases for V and 6 bases for J; bases not matched to a gene: 9. Only in-frame clones appear in the TCRdb table, and some are missing; sequencing was by immunoSEQ multiplex PCR. The sample has more than 85,000 clones, 88% seen once. The chain recombines TRBV6-5 with TRBJ1-1; 8 nucleotides line up with TRBD1. Sequencing was performed on peripheral blood, taken on day 0 of MenACWY control vaccination. The TCR was taken from an adult in good health. The CDR3 DNA is TGTGCCAGCAGCACAGGGGGTGGTTCTTCTGAAGCTTTCTTT. Protein product: CASSTGGGSSEAFF.